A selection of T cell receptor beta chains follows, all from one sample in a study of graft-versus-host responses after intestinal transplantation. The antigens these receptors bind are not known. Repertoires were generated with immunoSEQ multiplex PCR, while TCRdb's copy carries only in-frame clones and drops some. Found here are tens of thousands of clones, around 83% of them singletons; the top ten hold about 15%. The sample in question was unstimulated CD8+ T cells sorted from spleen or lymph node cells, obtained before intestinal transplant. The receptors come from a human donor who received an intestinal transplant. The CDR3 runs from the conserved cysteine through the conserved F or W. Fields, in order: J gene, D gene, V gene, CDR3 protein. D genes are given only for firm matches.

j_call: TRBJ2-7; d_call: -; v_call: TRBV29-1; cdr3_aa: CSVVLTYEQYF
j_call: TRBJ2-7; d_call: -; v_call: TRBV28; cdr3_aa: CASSRLLDGNYEQYF
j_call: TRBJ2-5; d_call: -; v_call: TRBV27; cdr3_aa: CASSPSPGPPRETQYF
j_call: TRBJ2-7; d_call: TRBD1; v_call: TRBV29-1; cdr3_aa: CSVVAGGTYEQYF
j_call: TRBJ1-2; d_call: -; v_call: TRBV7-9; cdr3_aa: CASSPKWGNYGYTF
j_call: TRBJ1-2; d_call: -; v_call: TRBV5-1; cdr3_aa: CASSQETEANYGYTF
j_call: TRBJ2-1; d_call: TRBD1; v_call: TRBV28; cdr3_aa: CASRPVPDRGSPYNDEQFF
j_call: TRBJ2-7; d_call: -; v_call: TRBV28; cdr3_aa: CASRAVDSAYEQYF
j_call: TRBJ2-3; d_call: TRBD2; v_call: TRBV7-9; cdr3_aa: CASRSTSGGSDTQYF
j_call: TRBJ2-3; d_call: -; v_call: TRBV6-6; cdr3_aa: CASSYSTTDTQYF
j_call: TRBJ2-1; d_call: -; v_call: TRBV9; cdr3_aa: CASSEGDEQFF
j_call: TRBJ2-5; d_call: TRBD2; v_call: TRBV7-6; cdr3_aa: CASSLGGGQETQYF
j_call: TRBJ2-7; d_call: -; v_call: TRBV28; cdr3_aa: CASSLLAADYEQYF
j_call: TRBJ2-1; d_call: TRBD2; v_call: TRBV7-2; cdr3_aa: CAYGEREGRNEQFF
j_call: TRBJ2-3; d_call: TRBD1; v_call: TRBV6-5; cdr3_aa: CASRPGQGFTTQYF
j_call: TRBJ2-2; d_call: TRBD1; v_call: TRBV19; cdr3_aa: CASSPGTGVFTGELFF
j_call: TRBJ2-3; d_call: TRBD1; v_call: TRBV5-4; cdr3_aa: CASSEGTGGLDTQYF
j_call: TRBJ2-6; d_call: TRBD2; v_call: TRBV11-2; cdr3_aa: CASSANGREWGANVLTF
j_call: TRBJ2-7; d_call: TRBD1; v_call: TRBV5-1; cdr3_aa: CASSLKRQGAHEQYF
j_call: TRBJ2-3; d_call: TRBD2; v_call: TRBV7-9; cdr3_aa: CASIAPPTSGATTDTQYF
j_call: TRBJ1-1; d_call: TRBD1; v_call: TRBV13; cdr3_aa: CASSLEFGTGLKLSTEAFF
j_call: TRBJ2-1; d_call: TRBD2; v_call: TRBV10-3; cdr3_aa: CAISESWDKVAGGGNEQFF
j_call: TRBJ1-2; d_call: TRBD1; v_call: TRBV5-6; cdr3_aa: CASSLEGTAGGYTF
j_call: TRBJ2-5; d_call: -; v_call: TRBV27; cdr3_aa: CASRRSGTTLVVETQYF